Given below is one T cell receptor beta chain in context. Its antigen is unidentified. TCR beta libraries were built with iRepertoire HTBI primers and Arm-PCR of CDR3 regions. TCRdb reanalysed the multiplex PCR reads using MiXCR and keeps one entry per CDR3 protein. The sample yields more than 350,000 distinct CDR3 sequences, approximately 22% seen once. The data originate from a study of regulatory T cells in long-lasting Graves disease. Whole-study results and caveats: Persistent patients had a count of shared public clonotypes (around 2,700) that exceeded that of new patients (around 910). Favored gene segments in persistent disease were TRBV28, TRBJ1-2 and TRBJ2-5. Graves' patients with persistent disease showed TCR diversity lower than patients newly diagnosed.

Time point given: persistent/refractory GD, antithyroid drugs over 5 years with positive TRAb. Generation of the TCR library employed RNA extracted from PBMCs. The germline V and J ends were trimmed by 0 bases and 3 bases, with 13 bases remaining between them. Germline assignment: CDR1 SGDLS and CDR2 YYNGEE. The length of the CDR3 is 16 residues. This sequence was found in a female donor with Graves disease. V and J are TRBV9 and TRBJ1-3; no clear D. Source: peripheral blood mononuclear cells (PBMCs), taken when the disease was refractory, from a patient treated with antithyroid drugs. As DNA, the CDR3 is TGTGCCAGCAGCGTAGAGCCTGGAACACGTGGAAACACCATATATTTT. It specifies CASSVEPGTRGNTIYF.